The following is a T cell receptor beta chain sequence with its context. Germline values: CDR1 KGHSH, CDR2 LQKENI. With V trimmed by 3 bases and J by 4 bases, 8 bases remained unmatched. The CDR3 covers 16 residues. Data came from immunoSEQ multiplex PCR; TCRdb stores just in-frame clones and leaves some out. This sample has roughly 57,000 clones; over 60% occur once, and the top ten carry under 25%. The data stem from a study of blood T cell repertoires in COVID-19. About the research overall: Sources were T cells, B-cell-depleted T cells, or PBMCs; the material itself was cDNA or gDNA.

The chain joins TRBV18 to TRBJ1-2; 10 positions match TRBD1. Source material: peripheral blood. The clonotype originates from a man younger than 40 with COVID-19, enrolled during active disease. CDR3 sequence reads: CASSPSTGQGVYGYTF. CDR3 DNA: TGTGCCAGCTCACCCAGCACAGGACAGGGGGTCTATGGCTACACCTTC.